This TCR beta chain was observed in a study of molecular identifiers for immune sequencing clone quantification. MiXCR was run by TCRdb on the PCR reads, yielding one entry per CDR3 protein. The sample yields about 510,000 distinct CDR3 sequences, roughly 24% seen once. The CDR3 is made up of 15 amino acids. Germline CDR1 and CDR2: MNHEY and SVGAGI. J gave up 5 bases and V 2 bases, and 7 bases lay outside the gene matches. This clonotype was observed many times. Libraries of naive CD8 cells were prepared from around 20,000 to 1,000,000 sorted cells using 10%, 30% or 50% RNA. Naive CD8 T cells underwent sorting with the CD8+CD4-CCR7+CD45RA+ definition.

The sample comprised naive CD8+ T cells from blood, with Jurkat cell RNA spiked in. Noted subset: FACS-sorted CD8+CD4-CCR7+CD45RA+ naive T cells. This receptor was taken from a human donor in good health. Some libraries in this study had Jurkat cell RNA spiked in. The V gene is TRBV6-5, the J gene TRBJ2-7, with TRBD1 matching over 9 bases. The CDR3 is CASSYGTGSVHEQYF. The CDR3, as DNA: TGTGCCAGCAGTTACGGGACAGGGAGTGTCCACGAGCAGTACTTC.